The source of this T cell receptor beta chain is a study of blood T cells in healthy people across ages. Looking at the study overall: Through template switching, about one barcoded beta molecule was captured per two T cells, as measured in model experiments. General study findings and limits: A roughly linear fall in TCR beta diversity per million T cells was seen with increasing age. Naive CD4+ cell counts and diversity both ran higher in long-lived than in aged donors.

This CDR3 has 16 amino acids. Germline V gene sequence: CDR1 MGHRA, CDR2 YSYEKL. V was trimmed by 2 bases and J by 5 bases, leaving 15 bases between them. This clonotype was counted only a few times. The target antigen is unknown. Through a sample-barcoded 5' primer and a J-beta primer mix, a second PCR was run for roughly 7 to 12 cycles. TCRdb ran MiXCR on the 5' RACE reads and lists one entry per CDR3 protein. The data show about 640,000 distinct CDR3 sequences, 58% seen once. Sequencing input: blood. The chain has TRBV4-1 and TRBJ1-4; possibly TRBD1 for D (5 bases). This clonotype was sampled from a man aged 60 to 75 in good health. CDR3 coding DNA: TGCGCCAGCAGCCAACGCGGGGGGACTGAGAATGAAAAACTGTTTTTT. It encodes CASSQRGGTENEKLFF.